A single sample is the source of the 16 T cell receptor beta chains below, sequenced in a study of regulatory T cells in long-lasting Graves disease (dated by TCRdb to about 2021). Libraries were built with multiplex PCR. Data came from an Illumina HiSeq 4000. To build TCR beta libraries, CDR3 regions were amplified by Arm-PCR using iRepertoire HTBI primers. In-frame beta chains were kept once TCRdb had trimmed the public reads at Q25 with fastp and called clones with MiXCR. Rows are combined by CDR3 protein, so each entry shows the most common genes and DNA. The sample table shows under 400,000 distinct CDR3 sequences, and 16% are seen once. The top ten clones comprise 25% to 30% of the sample. The meaning of the sample's time point label: newly diagnosed GD, antithyroid drugs for less than 3 months. For both TCR sequencing and RNA sequencing, RNA was extracted from PBMCs using TRIzol. The data also belong to a second study, concerning T cells in Graves' hyperthyroidism and ophthalmopathy.

This specimen was peripheral blood mononuclear cells (PBMCs), taken at new diagnosis, from a patient treated with antithyroid drugs. The receptor set was obtained from a man aged 40-50 years with Graves disease. Donor details come from another sample of the same person, matched by shared clones.

The genes are TRBV3-1 and TRBJ2-7, with D unclear. The CDR3 covers 14 residues. V dropped 0 bases and J dropped 2 bases, with 8 bases sitting between them. Germline assignment: CDR1 LGHDT and CDR2 YNNKEL (reference sequence). The CDR3: CASSQDWIAYEQYF. The CDR3 bases are TGTGCCAGCAGCCAAGACTGGATCGCCTACGAGCAGTACTTC.

This clonotype was detected ten times or more. This chain connects TRBV29-1 to TRBJ2-1, with TRBD2 identical over 13 bases. Germline V gives CDR1 SQVTM, CDR2 ANQGSEA. This CDR3 spans 16 amino acids. Unmatched junction bases numbered 7, after V lost 7 bases and J lost 1 base. As DNA, the CDR3 is TGCAGCGCAGAACTAGCGGGGGGGCGTTCCTACAATGAGCAGTTCTTC. Amino acids: CSAELAGGRSYNEQFF.

This clonotype was picked up a small number of times. The chain employs TRBV5-1 and TRBJ2-5; 13 positions match TRBD2. V trimming: 7 bases; J trimming: 5 bases; junction bases outside the gene matches: 8. This CDR3 spans 15 amino acids. Germline loops: CDR1 SGHRS, CDR2 YFSETQ. CDR3 in DNA: TGCGCCAGCCGGAGGACTAGCGGGGGACCGGAGACCCAGTACTTC. Its protein product is CASRRTSGGPETQYF.

V is TRBV7-9 and J is TRBJ2-5, with TRBD2 identical over 10 bases. Germline V gene lookup returns CDR1 SEHNR and CDR2 FQNEAQ (reference sequence). V lost 6 bases, J lost 0 bases, and 7 bases stayed unmatched. The CDR3 is made up of 16 amino acids. DNA for the CDR3: TGTGCCAGCAGATCTCCGGGGACTAGCGACCAAGAGACCCAGTACTTC. Its protein is CASRSPGTSDQETQYF.

Concerning this clonotype itself: In this CDR3 the conserved last residue, phenylalanine or tryptophan, is missing, so a read error is likely. The gene calls are TRBV30 and TRBJ2-2; D possibly uses TRBD1 or TRBD2 (6 bases each). The CDR3 contains 12 residues. V was shortened by 2 bases and J by 6 bases, with 7 bases between the two germline ends. The germline CDR1 and CDR2 sequences are GTSNPN and SVGIG (reference sequence). Written as DNA, the CDR3 is TGTGCCTGGAGTAGGGGGGCCGGGGAGCTGTTTTCT. Its protein is CAWSRGAGELFS.

The CDR3: CASSPDVQNYGYTF. For the CDR3, the DNA is TGTGCCAGCAGTCCAGACGTACAGAACTATGGCTACACCTTC. The chain has TRBV12-3 or TRBV12-4 and TRBJ1-2; D is unresolved. V lost 5 bases to trimming and J lost 2 bases, with 12 bases between them. This CDR3 spans 14 amino acids.

This clonotype was detected ten times or more. The genes are TRBV24-1 and TRBJ2-3; 9 bases are shared with TRBD2. This CDR3 is built from 13 residues. Unmatched junction bases numbered 5, after V lost 10 bases and J lost 4 bases. The germline V gene has CDR1 KGHDR and CDR2 SFDVKD. The CDR3 loop is CATAGGGADTQYF. The CDR3 DNA reads as TGTGCCACGGCTGGCGGGGGGGCAGATACGCAGTATTTT.

This clonotype was counted many times. V gene TRBV18 combines with J gene TRBJ2-1; D is undetermined. This CDR3 spans 12 amino acids. V lost 2 bases and J 13 bases, leaving 12 bases between the germline ends. Germline CDR1 is KGHSH and CDR2 is LQKENI. The CDR3: CASSPDDRGQFF. Written as DNA, the CDR3 is TGTGCCAGCTCACCAGACGATCGTGGACAGTTCTTC.

This chain uses TRBV7-9 with TRBJ1-5; 9 bases match TRBD1. This CDR3 spans 16 amino acids. The V gene's germline CDR1 is SEHNR and CDR2 FQNEAQ (reference sequence). V dropped 1 base and J dropped 4; count of bases not matched to a gene: 5. The CDR3 nucleotides read TGTGCCAGCAGCTTAGGGACAGGGGAGTTGAATCAGCCCCAGCATTTT. Amino acids: CASSLGTGELNQPQHF.

This clonotype was counted ten times or more. The V and J genes are TRBV30 and TRBJ2-7; a possible D gene is TRBD2 (6 bases). Germline V gives CDR1 GTSNPN, CDR2 SVGIG (reference sequence). Trimming removed 0 bases from V and 9 bases from J, with 9 bases in between. This CDR3 contains 11 residues. CDR3 sequence: CAWSVRRVQYF. The CDR3 DNA is TGTGCCTGGAGTGTTAGGAGGGTGCAGTACTTC. The variable domain in full, with the rest retrieved from reference TRBV30 and TRBJ2-7, is SQTIHQWPATLVQPVGSPLSLECTVEGTSNPNLYWYRQAAGRGLQLLFYSVGIGQISSEVPQNLSASRPQDRQFILSSKKLLLSDSGFYLCAWSVRRVQYFGPGTRLTVT.

Many counts were recorded for this clonotype. The chain carries TRBV28 and TRBJ1-1; D is perhaps TRBD1 (5 bases). This CDR3 contains 13 residues. The V end lost 8 bases, the J end lost 6 bases, and 16 bases lay between the germline ends. Germline values: CDR1 MDHEN, CDR2 SYDVKM. CDR3 nucleotides: TGTGCCAGCTGGATTAGGGGAAGGCCTGAAGCTTTCTTT. It is translated as CASWIRGRPEAFF.

This clonotype was recorded at least ten times. The chain employs TRBV18 and TRBJ1-5, with D unclear. Per the germline V gene, CDR1 is KGHSH and CDR2 is LQKENI. This CDR3 is 14 amino acids long. With 1 base removed from V and 3 bases from J, the gap between germline ends came to 7 bases. The CDR3 sequence is CASSPQRVNQPQHF. CDR3 coding DNA: TGTGCCAGCTCACCACAGAGGGTCAATCAGCCCCAGCATTTT.

In this sample, this clonotype turned up many times. The chain links TRBV9 to TRBJ1-1, with D perhaps TRBD1 (5 bases). V lost 0 bases and J lost 3, with 15 bases in between. From germline, CDR1 is SGDLS and CDR2 YYNGEE. This CDR3 is 16 amino acids long. The CDR3 DNA sequence: TGTGCCAGCAGCGTAGTTCGGGGGGTTCCGGACACTGAAGCTTTCTTT. Translation gives CASSVVRGVPDTEAFF.

This clonotype was counted a few times. Compared with germline, one end of the junction differs, possibly owing to a read error. The chain employs TRBV11-2 and TRBJ1-5; no clear D gene. Germline values: CDR1 SGHAT, CDR2 FQNNGV. CDR3 size: 13 residues. The CDR3 sequence: CASSLDGNQLQHF. As DNA, the CDR3 is TGTGCCAGCAGCTTAGATGGCAATCAGCTCCAGCATTTT.

This clonotype was observed a few times. This chain links TRBV7-2 with TRBJ1-1, with D tentatively TRBD1 (6 bases). This CDR3 contains 16 residues. V lost 2 bases and J 4 bases, leaving 17 bases between the germline ends. Germline V gene data show CDR1 as SGHTA and CDR2 as FQGNSA. CDR3 loop: CASSLRGGPSGTEAFF. CDR3 in DNA: TGTGCCAGCAGCTTAAGGGGGGGTCCATCCGGCACTGAAGCTTTCTTT.

This clonotype was detected a few times. V gene TRBV6-2 or TRBV6-3 combines with J gene TRBJ1-5; D gene uncertain. The CDR3 runs to 16 residues. Per germline, CDR1 MNHEY and CDR2 SVGEGT. V was pared by 5 bases and J by 0 bases, with 14 bases between. This chain's CDR3 is CASSDDPGYSNQPQHF. DNA of the CDR3: TGTGCCAGCAGTGACGACCCGGGGTATAGCAATCAGCCCCAGCATTTT.